This TCR beta chain was captured in a study of cytomegalovirus exposure and HLA in healthy donors. Study results and limitations: Later examination showed HLA-associated TCR beta chains had greater clonal expansion than equally common others. Several of the most significant clusters were apparently associated with common viral pathogens in a later analysis. Under in vitro conditions, a few CMV-associated chains were confirmed as specific for CMV antigens. In an earlier analysis, productive rearrangement rates for most beta V segments clustered near 87% or 30%.

Deletions cut 3 bases from V and 3 bases from J, with 5 bases between. CDR3 length: 12 amino acids. Germline V CDR1 and CDR2: SGHAT, FQNNGV. Both 60 Vbeta primers and 13 Jbeta primers went into the PCR. The repertoire was sequenced with immunoSEQ multiplex PCR; TCRdb's copy has only in-frame clones and lacks some. The sample includes over 100,000 clones, approximately 80% seen only once; the top ten take 3%. Concerning this clone: What it binds is unknown.

The receptor's source is a woman between 18 and 29 years old in good health and CMV-seropositive. The sample taken for sequencing was PBMCs. V gene TRBV11-2 combines with J gene TRBJ1-1, with unresolved D. The CDR3 sequence is CASSFADTEAFF. CDR3 in DNA: TGTGCCAGCAGCTTCGCGGACACTGAAGCTTTCTTT.